The 27 T cell receptor beta chains below come from one sample, sequenced in a study of spatial heterogeneity in lung cancer. Indicated time point: blood at routine non-recurrence follow-up after resection. From the 5' RACE reads, TCRdb called clonotypes with MiXCR, one entry per CDR3 protein. The table shows 15,000 to 20,000 distinct CDR3 sequences, with over 9% occurring only once. The input for sequencing was PBMCs, taken at follow-up. The source of these receptors is a male donor with early-stage non-small cell lung cancer.

This clonotype was picked up many times. The chain recombines TRBV13 with TRBJ2-2, with no clear D. V lost 1 base and J lost 5, with 5 bases in between. The CDR3 sequence is 13 residues long. CDR1 is PRHDT and CDR2 is FYEKMQ in the germline V gene (reference sequence). The CDR3 bases are TGTGCCAGCAGCTTAGCACTGACCGGGGAGCTGTTTTTT. This translates into CASSLALTGELFF.

In this sample, this clonotype turned up a few times. The DNA for the CDR3 is TGTGCCATCAGTGATTTAGGAGGGTTTCGCAATGAGCAGTTCTTC. Encoded protein: CAISDLGGFRNEQFF. The chain recombines TRBV10-3 with TRBJ2-1; D is possibly TRBD2 (6 bases). In germline, CDR1 is ENHRY, CDR2 SYGVKD. This CDR3 region has 15 residues. V lost 3 bases and J lost 6, with 15 bases in between.

This clonotype was counted only a few times. The chain is built from TRBV4-1 and TRBJ2-7; TRBD1 matches 9 bases. V trimming: 0 bases; J trimming: 3 bases; junction bases outside the gene matches: 6. This CDR3 is built from 16 residues. Germline V CDR1 and CDR2: MGHRA, YSYEKL. The CDR3 spells CASSQDLGQGYYEQYF. The CDR3, as DNA: TGCGCCAGCAGCCAAGATCTGGGACAGGGTTACTACGAGCAGTACTTC.

This clonotype turned up a few times. This chain joins TRBV11-2 and TRBJ2-1, with D possibly matching TRBD1 (6 bases). Germline V gives CDR1 SGHAT, CDR2 FQNNGV. This CDR3 is 14 amino acids long. The V end was cut by 5 bases, the J end by 7 bases, with 15 bases between. CDR3 residues: CASSVSVGGNEQFF. DNA for the CDR3: TGTGCCAGCAGCGTTAGTGTAGGGGGAAATGAGCAGTTCTTC.

Many counts were recorded for this clonotype. CDR3 loop: CASSLRGGLNTEAFF. CDR3 nucleotide sequence: TGTGCCAGCAGCTTACGGGGGGGTTTGAACACTGAAGCTTTCTTT. The genes are TRBV7-9 and TRBJ1-1, with a possible D match to TRBD1 (5 bases). There are 15 residues in the CDR3. V was trimmed by 2 bases and J by 0 bases, leaving 10 bases between them. Germline CDR1 is SEHNR and CDR2 is FQNEAQ (reference sequence).

This clonotype was detected ten times or more. The chain recombines TRBV5-1 with TRBJ2-5; a possible D gene is TRBD2 (6 bases). The CDR3 loop spans 13 amino acids. Trimming took off 3 bases at V and 4 bases at J, with 10 bases between the two ends. Germline values: CDR1 SGHRS, CDR2 YFSETQ. DNA for the CDR3: TGCGCCAGCAGCTCGGAGGGGCCAGAGACCCAGTACTTC. It yields the protein CASSSEGPETQYF.

This clonotype has at least ten counts. The genes are TRBV2 and TRBJ2-3; D may be TRBD1 (6 bases). Trimming removed 5 bases at V and 4 bases at J, with 31 bases between. Looked up from germline, CDR1 is SNHLY and CDR2 is FYNNEI. The CDR3 is made up of 20 amino acids. CDR3 in DNA: TGTGCCAGCAGTCCTGGGGACATAGATCATTTCTCTGCGGGCGCAGATACGCAGTATTTT. This gives the protein CASSPGDIDHFSAGADTQYF.

This clonotype was seen ten or more times. V is TRBV9 and J is TRBJ1-2; D unresolved. The length of the CDR3 is 13 residues. Germline lookup yields CDR1 SGDLS and CDR2 YYNGEE. The germline V and J ends were trimmed by 2 bases and 2 bases, with 7 bases remaining between them. CDR3 coding DNA: TGTGCCAGCAGCGTGAGTCCAAACTATGGCTACACCTTC. As protein: CASSVSPNYGYTF.

This clonotype was detected only a few times. The rearrangement links TRBV4-2 to TRBJ2-3; TRBD2 matches at 15 bases. Germline V CDR1 and CDR2: LGHNA, YNFKEQ. The CDR3 extends over 19 amino acids. J gave up 4 bases and V 4 bases, and 12 bases lay outside the gene matches. CDR3 coding DNA: TGTGCCAGCAGCCGCCCGGGACTAGCGGGAGGAACGGACCCAGATACGCAGTATTTT. Amino acids: CASSRPGLAGGTDPDTQYF.

This clonotype was found a few times. This rearrangement joins TRBV18 to TRBJ1-5, with 9 positions matching TRBD1. Trimming cost V 2 bases and J 6 bases; bases outside gene matches: 8. Looked up from germline, CDR1 is KGHSH and CDR2 is LQKENI. This CDR3 has 16 amino acids. CDR3 DNA: TGTGCCAGCTCACCATCGGGACAGGGCGACGGTCAGCCCCAGCATTTT. Translating it yields CASSPSGQGDGQPQHF.

With regard to this clonotype: A single base separates this from a much larger clone, so it may be a read error. The genes are TRBV7-2 and TRBJ2-1, with 11 nucleotides matching TRBD2. This CDR3 region has 14 residues. The germline CDR1 and CDR2 sequences are SGHTA and FQGNSA. CDR3 sequence (DNA): TGTGCCAGCGGCTTAGGCCCTAGCGGGGGGTTCACAACCTTC. It specifies CASGLGPSGGFTTF.

This clonotype was seen many times. The chain uses TRBV20-1 and TRBJ2-5, with D uncertain. V lost 0 bases, J lost 2 bases, and 10 bases lay in between. Germline CDR1 reads DFQATT; CDR2 reads SNEGSKA (reference sequence). The CDR3 covers 14 residues. In DNA form, the CDR3 reads TGCAGTGCTAGAGATCAACAATGGCAAGAGACCCAGTACTTC. This encodes CSARDQQWQETQYF.

This clonotype was detected many times. The chain links TRBV29-1 to TRBJ1-2; D might be TRBD1 (5 bases). V was pared by 6 bases and J by 2 bases, with 7 bases between. The CDR3 is made up of 11 amino acids. Germline loops: CDR1 SQVTM, CDR2 ANQGSEA. The CDR3 DNA sequence: TGCAGCGTAGACAGCAACTATGGCTACACCTTC. Protein: CSVDSNYGYTF.

This clonotype has a count of ten or more. The rearrangement uses TRBV27 and TRBJ2-1, with a possible D match to TRBD1 (7 bases). Trimming removed 6 bases at V and 2 bases at J, with 14 bases between. Germline lookup yields CDR1 MNHEY and CDR2 SMNVEV (reference sequence). The CDR3 is 15 amino acids. The CDR3 sequence is CASRTDRRAYNEQFF. Here the CDR3 DNA reads TGTGCCAGCAGAACGGACAGGAGGGCCTACAATGAGCAGTTCTTC.

The chain combines TRBV28 with TRBJ2-1; D is uncertain. Per the germline V gene, CDR1 is MDHEN and CDR2 is SYDVKM. With 3 bases removed from V and 9 bases from J, the gap between germline ends came to 12 bases. The CDR3 has 13 residues. The CDR3, as DNA: TGTGCCAGCAGTTTTTCCAGCGCGAGTGAGCAGTTCTTC. This codes for CASSFSSASEQFF.

Within the sample, this clonotype is medium-sized. V and J are TRBV7-7 and TRBJ2-5, with a possible D match to TRBD2 (5 bases). Trimming removed 5 bases from V and 10 bases from J, with 20 bases in between. There are 14 residues in the CDR3. Looked up from germline, CDR1 is SSHAT and CDR2 is FNYEAQ (reference sequence). The DNA of the CDR3 is TGTGCCAGCAGCCCAGTTACCGGGATTGAGGGCCAGTACTTC. Translation: CASSPVTGIEGQYF.

This clonotype came up many times. The genes are TRBV29-1 and TRBJ1-1; no firm D call. Trimming cost V 1 base and J 4 bases, with 10 bases left between them. Germline V gene sequence: CDR1 SQVTM, CDR2 ANQGSEA. CDR3 length: 13 residues. The CDR3 DNA reads TGCAGCGTTGAAGGGACGTACCCCACTGAAGCTTTCTTT. This codes for CSVEGTYPTEAFF. Full variable domain (rest looked up from reference TRBV29-1 and TRBJ1-1): SAVISQKPSRDICQRGTSLTIQCQVDSQVTMMFWYRQQPGQSLTLIATANQGSEATYESGFVIDKFPISRPNLTFSTLTVSNMSPEDSSIYLCSVEGTYPTEAFFGQGTRLTVV.

Remarks on this clonotype: A clone one base away is much larger, so this may be a read error. The gene calls are TRBV20-1 and TRBJ2-5; 7 bases align to TRBD2. This CDR3 spans 14 amino acids. Per germline, CDR1 DFQATT and CDR2 SNEGSKA (reference sequence). The trim removed 0 bases at V and 9 bases at J, leaving 10 bases unmatched. CDR3 residues: CSARDRRAGEAQYF. CDR3 nucleotide sequence: TGCAGTGCTAGAGATCGGAGGGCGGGGGAGGCCCAGTACTTC.

This clonotype was recorded at least ten times. The chain has TRBV4-3 and TRBJ1-1; no reliable D call. V lost 0 bases, J lost 3 bases, and 20 bases lay in between. CDR3 length equals 18 residues. Germline lookup yields CDR1 LGHNA and CDR2 YSLEER. In DNA, the CDR3 is TGCGCCAGCAGCCAAGATCTTGTGGGCAACCCGGCACACACTGAAGCTTTCTTT. This codes for CASSQDLVGNPAHTEAFF.

The chain is built from TRBV12-3 or TRBV12-4 and TRBJ2-7; D perhaps matches TRBD1 (5 bases). The CDR3 contains 13 residues. The V end lost 3 bases, the J end lost 7 bases, and 13 bases lay between the germline ends. CDR3 protein: CASSLGKGQEQYF. The CDR3 nucleotides are TGTGCCAGCAGTTTGGGCAAGGGGCAAGAGCAGTACTTC.

V usage is TRBV28 and J usage is TRBJ2-7; TRBD2 matches at 10 bases. The CDR3 has 16 residues. V lost 5 bases and J lost 4; bases outside the gene matches: 11. CDR1 is MDHEN, CDR2 SYDVKM, per germline. The CDR3 region has the DNA TGTGCCAGCAGTATCAGAGCGGCTAGCGGGAGTTACGAGCAGTACTTC. This encodes CASSIRAASGSYEQYF.

CDR3 bases: TGTGCCAGCAGTTACCCTACAGGGATCTCCTACGAGCAGTACTTC. Translating it yields CASSYPTGISYEQYF. The gene calls are TRBV6-2 or TRBV6-3 and TRBJ2-7; maybe TRBD1 (6 bases). Trimming removed 2 bases at V and 0 bases at J, with 11 bases between. There are 15 residues in the CDR3. Per the germline V gene, CDR1 is MNHEY and CDR2 is SVGEGT.

This clonotype showed up many times. The V gene is TRBV4-2, the J gene TRBJ2-1; 8 bases are a match to TRBD2. Per germline, CDR1 LGHNA and CDR2 YNFKEQ. The CDR3 spans 17 residues. V trimming: 0 bases; J trimming: 4 bases; junction bases outside the gene matches: 8. The CDR3: CASSQDRTGGPYNEQFF. The CDR3 DNA reads as TGTGCCAGCAGCCAAGATCGGACGGGAGGGCCTTACAATGAGCAGTTCTTC.

This clonotype showed up many times. This chain connects TRBV10-2 to TRBJ2-5; 7 bases fit TRBD1. This CDR3 region has 13 residues. V was clipped by 7 bases and J by 1 base; unmatched bases: 3. The germline CDR1 and CDR2 sequences are WSHSY and SAAADI. The CDR3 sequence: CASTDRAQETQYF. The DNA of the CDR3 is TGCGCCAGCACTGACAGGGCCCAAGAGACCCAGTACTTC.

This clonotype appeared many times. The gene calls are TRBV12-3 or TRBV12-4 and TRBJ1-6; D gene unclear. The CDR3 contains 13 residues. V was shortened by 1 base and J by 6 bases, with 4 bases between the two germline ends. CDR3 loop: CASSLGGNSPLHF. The CDR3 DNA reads TGTGCCAGCAGTTTAGGGGGTAATTCACCCCTCCACTTT.

This clonotype was counted ten times or more. The chain links TRBV30 to TRBJ1-2; possible D gene TRBD1, 6 bases. CDR1 GTSNPN and CDR2 SVGIG come from the germline V gene (reference sequence). This CDR3 contains 13 residues. Trimming cost V 3 bases and J 6 bases, with 14 bases left between them. The CDR3 loop reads CAWRYRKGDGYTF. The CDR3 nucleotides read TGTGCCTGGAGATATCGTAAGGGGGATGGCTACACCTTC.

This clonotype was recorded many times. The chain employs TRBV28 and TRBJ2-4, with TRBD1 as a possible D gene (6 bases). This CDR3 region has 15 residues. Germline V lookup: CDR1 MDHEN, CDR2 SYDVKM. V lost 4 bases and J lost 1, with 11 bases in between. This CDR3 reads CASSWTDLAKNIQYF. CDR3 nucleotide sequence: TGTGCCAGCAGTTGGACAGATCTCGCCAAAAACATTCAGTACTTC.